These T cell receptor beta chains were read from a single sample in a study of identical twins. TCRdb fed the 5' RACE reads into MiXCR, producing one record per CDR3 protein. Among 200,000 to 250,000 distinct CDR3 sequences listed, 7.5% were seen once. The same data also went into a second study, on yellow fever vaccine responses in identical twins.

What was sequenced was CD8+ T cells sorted from blood. The receptor set was obtained from a woman aged 18-29 years in good health. Both conserved end residues are part of each CDR3. D genes are given only for firm matches. The size field is filled for only some rows; it gives once, few, many or a size class.

d_gene	abundance	v_gene	j_gene	CDR3aa	CDR3nt
-	-	TRBV11-3	TRBJ2-1	CASSPLLGSYNEQFF	TGTGCCAGCAGCCCACTGCTAGGGTCCTACAATGAGCAGTTCTTC
TRBD1	-	TRBV3-1	TRBJ1-4	CASSQRDRGRGEKLFF	TGTGCCAGCAGCCAACGCGACAGGGGGCGAGGGGAAAAACTGTTTTTT
-	many	TRBV4-1	TRBJ1-1	CASSQDMGANTEAFF	TGCGCCAGCAGCCAAGATATGGGGGCGAACACTGAAGCTTTCTTT
TRBD2	many	TRBV5-1	TRBJ2-1	CASSWGTSGKGEQFF	TGCGCCAGCAGCTGGGGGACTAGCGGGAAAGGAGAGCAGTTCTTC
-	-	TRBV4-1	TRBJ2-2	CASSQQGIGSGTRELFF	TGCGCCAGCAGCCAACAGGGGATCGGTTCGGGTACCCGGGAGCTGTTTTTT
-	many	TRBV5-6	TRBJ2-3	CASIIRQAGTDTQYF	TGTGCCAGCATCATTCGGCAGGCGGGCACAGATACGCAGTATTTT
-	few	TRBV28	TRBJ2-3	CASSPRTEDTQYF	TGTGCCAGCAGCCCCCGGACAGAAGATACGCAGTATTTT
TRBD2	many	TRBV7-2	TRBJ2-1	CASSLKRDPWGEQFF	TGTGCCAGCAGCTTAAAGCGGGACCCGTGGGGAGAGCAGTTCTTC
-	few	TRBV15	TRBJ2-2	CATSLIGTSYTGELFF	TGTGCCACCAGCCTTATTGGTACTTCATACACCGGGGAGCTGTTTTTT
-	many	TRBV5-5	TRBJ2-1	CASSLDNYNEQFF	TGTGCCAGCAGCTTGGACAACTACAATGAGCAGTTCTTC
-	many	TRBV6-2/TRBV6-3	TRBJ2-1	CASSQGRNGYNEQFF	TGTGCCAGCAGTCAGGGTAGGAATGGATACAATGAGCAGTTCTTC
-	-	TRBV27	TRBJ2-7	CASRDLGDYEQYF	TGTGCCAGCAGGGACCTAGGGGACTACGAGCAGTACTTC
-	-	TRBV18	TRBJ1-1	CASSLRRGQNTEAFF	TGTGCCAGCTCACTGCGGCGGGGACAGAACACTGAAGCTTTCTTT
-	many	TRBV7-9	TRBJ2-7	CASSPRGSLYEQYF	TGTGCCAGCAGCCCGCGGGGCTCCCTCTACGAGCAGTACTTC
TRBD2	few	TRBV6-1	TRBJ2-1	CASSEIHGLAQYNEQFF	TGTGCCAGCAGTGAGATACACGGACTAGCGCAGTACAATGAGCAGTTCTTC
TRBD1	many	TRBV5-1	TRBJ2-3	CASSLQGATQYF	TGCGCCAGCAGTTTACAGGGGGCGACGCAGTATTTT
TRBD2	few	TRBV15	TRBJ2-3	CATSRDGGLAGGLGDTQYF	TGTGCCACCAGCAGAGATGGGGGACTAGCGGGAGGGCTGGGAGATACGCAGTATTTT
-	few	TRBV7-7	TRBJ2-7	CASSLAGVSEQYF	TGTGCCAGCAGCTTAGCGGGAGTTTCCGAGCAGTACTTC
-	many	TRBV20-1	TRBJ2-5	CSARDPSWETQYF	TGCAGTGCTAGAGACCCCTCCTGGGAGACCCAGTACTTC
TRBD1	-	TRBV6-1	TRBJ2-5	CASSQTGGTPGTQYF	TGTGCCAGCAGTCAAACAGGGGGCACGCCGGGGACCCAGTACTTC
TRBD2	once	TRBV4-2	TRBJ2-3	CASSQAPSSGRGTDTQYF	TGTGCCAGCAGCCAAGCCCCATCTAGCGGGAGGGGGACAGATACGCAGTATTTT
TRBD2	many	TRBV10-3	TRBJ2-1	CATGDPGTSGVNEQFF	TGTGCCACCGGAGACCCCGGGACTAGCGGGGTAAATGAGCAGTTCTTC